Below are 26 T cell receptor beta chains sequenced from a single sample in a study of blood T cell repertoires in COVID-19. Clones were read by immunoSEQ multiplex PCR, and TCRdb kept only the in-frame ones, dropping some. The sample lists fewer than 250,000 clones; roughly 87% were seen once. The specimen sequenced was peripheral blood. These receptors were taken from a woman in her sixties or seventies with COVID-19, enrolled during active disease.

The sample holds a few counts of this clone. This rearrangement joins TRBV6-2 or TRBV6-3 to TRBJ2-1, with TRBD2 matching over 15 bases. Germline V gives CDR1 MNHEY, CDR2 SVGEGT. CDR3 length equals 18 residues. V was clipped by 0 bases and J by 3 bases; unmatched bases: 3. The CDR3 sequence: CASSYSSGLAGGYNEQFF. Written as DNA, the CDR3 is TGTGCCAGCAGTTACTCATCGGGACTAGCGGGGGGCTACAATGAGCAGTTCTTC.

J is TRBJ1-3 and V is TRBV3-1 (or the pseudogene TRBV3-2), with 9 bases lining up with TRBD1. The CDR3 has 16 amino acids. V dropped 7 bases and J dropped 3; count of bases not matched to a gene: 10. CDR1 is LGHDT and CDR2 is YNNKEL in the germline V gene (reference sequence). CDR3 residues: CASTSNRGQGGNTIYF. DNA of the CDR3: TGTGCCAGCACCTCGAACAGGGGGCAGGGTGGAAACACCATATATTTT.

The rearrangement uses TRBV30 and TRBJ2-1; D possibly corresponds to TRBD1 (5 bases). Germline V gives CDR1 GTSNPN, CDR2 SVGIG (reference sequence). This CDR3 spans 13 amino acids. Trimming took 0 bases from V and 9 from J, leaving 12 bases between them. The CDR3 here is CAWSVQVNGEQFF. CDR3 sequence (DNA): TGTGCCTGGAGTGTACAGGTTAACGGTGAGCAGTTCTTC. Filled out from reference TRBV30 and TRBJ2-1, the complete variable domain reads SQTIHQWPATLVQPVGSPLSLECTVEGTSNPNLYWYRQAAGRGLQLLFYSVGIGQISSEVPQNLSASRPQDRQFILSSKKLLLSDSGFYLCAWSVQVNGEQFFGPGTRLTVL.

The V and J genes are TRBV30 and TRBJ2-4, with 9 bases that match TRBD1. This CDR3 has 16 residues. After removal of 3 bases from V and 1 base from J, the junction contained 7 bases not matched to a gene. Looked up from germline, CDR1 is GTSNPN and CDR2 is SVGIG (reference sequence). As DNA, the CDR3 is TGTGCCTGGAGCGCCTCCGGGACAGGGGCCAAAAACATTCAGTACTTC. It specifies CAWSASGTGAKNIQYF.

This clone occurred once. Germline is not matched at one junction end, which may reflect a read error. The chain recombines TRBV29-1 with TRBJ1-1; 7 nucleotides align to TRBD1. CDR1 is SQVTM and CDR2 is ANQGSEA in the germline V gene. The CDR3 totals 12 residues. Here the CDR3 reads CSGEQGSTEAFF. In DNA form, the CDR3 reads TGCAGCGGTGAACAGGGGAGTACTGAAGCTTTCTTT.

V is TRBV28 and J is TRBJ1-6; D is uncertain. The CDR3 extends over 13 amino acids. Germline V lookup: CDR1 MDHEN, CDR2 SYDVKM. V shed 6 bases and J shed 10 bases, with 13 bases lying between them. The CDR3 region is CASSPVIVSPLHF. The CDR3 region has the DNA TGTGCCAGCAGCCCTGTCATAGTCTCACCCCTCCACTTT.

The CDR3 sequence: CASSRDRDTGELFF. CDR3 sequence (DNA): TGTGCCAGCAGCCGGGACAGGGACACCGGGGAGCTGTTTTTT. The V call is TRBV6-5, the J call TRBJ2-2; TRBD1 matches 9 bases. From germline, CDR1 is MNHEY and CDR2 SVGAGI. Germline trimming cut 6 bases from V and 3 bases from J; bases unmatched to any gene: 2. This CDR3 region has 14 residues.

CDR3 sequence reads: CASSPRGGQGARNSPLHF. The CDR3 nucleotides are TGTGCCAGCAGTCCCCGAGGGGGCCAGGGGGCGCGAAATTCACCCCTCCACTTT. The chain carries TRBV6-6 and TRBJ1-6; TRBD1 aligns across 8 bases. CDR3 length: 18 amino acids. The germline V gene has CDR1 MNHNY and CDR2 SVGAGI (reference sequence). Trimming cost V 5 bases and J 7 bases; bases outside gene matches: 16.

V is TRBV28 and J is TRBJ2-3; tentatively, D is TRBD1 (6 bases). The germline V gene encodes CDR1 MDHEN and CDR2 SYDVKM. The length of the CDR3 is 15 residues. V was pared by 3 bases and J by 0 bases, with 10 bases between. CDR3 in DNA: TGTGCCAGCAGTTTTAGCAGGGGCAGCACAGATACGCAGTATTTT. Translation gives CASSFSRGSTDTQYF.

This clone was seen just once. This chain connects TRBV5-4 to TRBJ1-3; 10 bases are shared with TRBD1. The CDR3 is 16 amino acids. The J segment lost 1 base and the V segment lost 3 bases, leaving 4 bases of the junction unmatched. CDR1 is SGHNT and CDR2 is YYREEE in the germline V gene (reference sequence). This CDR3 reads CASSSGQGGSGNTIYF. The DNA for the CDR3 is TGTGCCAGCAGCTCCGGACAGGGGGGTTCTGGAAACACCATATATTTT.

The V gene is TRBV21-1, the J gene TRBJ1-5; the tabulated D call, TRBD1, remains unverified against the DNA. TRBV21-1 is marked as a pseudogene. CDR3 length equals 16 residues. The CDR3 sequence is CASSREGTGPNQPQHF. CDR3 bases: TGTGCCAGCAGCCGCGAAGGCACAGGGCCCAATCAGCCCCAGCATTTT.

This clone was recorded once. The chain has TRBV7-8 and TRBJ1-4; tentative D call: TRBD1 (5 bases). The CDR3 is 17 amino acids. The germline CDR1 and CDR2 sequences are SGHVS and FQNEAQ. V was clipped by 8 bases and J by 4 bases, with 23 bases between them. CDR3 sequence: CASGNRRVGRGNEKLFF. The CDR3 bases are TGTGCCAGCGGCAATCGGAGGGTGGGGAGGGGTAATGAAAAACTGTTTTTT.

V is TRBV9 and J is TRBJ2-1; 8 positions agree with TRBD2. In germline, CDR1 is SGDLS, CDR2 YYNGEE. The CDR3 loop spans 15 amino acids. Trimming at V came to 0 bases and at J to 9 bases, leaving 8 bases not matched to a gene. The CDR3 loop reads CASSVGQSGSGEQFF. In DNA, the CDR3 is TGTGCCAGCAGCGTAGGACAGAGCGGGAGCGGTGAGCAGTTCTTC.

The rearrangement links TRBV7-2 to TRBJ1-2; D unclear. The CDR3 has 19 amino acids. The V end lost 2 bases, the J end lost 7 bases, and 29 bases lay between the germline ends. Germline-derived CDR1 and CDR2 are SGHTA and FQGNSA. In DNA form, the CDR3 reads TGTGCCAGCAGCTTAACCCCCTATGGGAGGAGGGTGGTGACTTCTGGCTACACCTTC. Translating it yields CASSLTPYGRRVVTSGYTF. Using reference TRBV7-2 and TRBJ1-2 for the parts outside the CDR3, the full variable domain is GAGVSQSPSNKVTEKGKDVELRCDPISGHTALYWYRQSLGQGLEFLIYFQGNSAPDKSGLPSDRFSAERTGGSVSTLTIQRTQQEDSAVYLCASSLTPYGRRVVTSGYTFGSGTRLTVV.

The rearrangement joins TRBV28 to TRBJ1-6; D ambiguous. The CDR3 covers 17 residues. V dropped 5 bases and J dropped 3 bases, with 17 bases sitting between them. Germline V gives CDR1 MDHEN, CDR2 SYDVKM. CDR3 sequence (DNA): TGTGCCAGCAGTCATCCCGGAGGAGGGAACTATAATTCACCCCTCCACTTT. It yields the protein CASSHPGGGNYNSPLHF.

As DNA, the CDR3 is TGTGCCAGCTCACTCACGGGATTATCATCAGCTAACTATGGCTACACCTTC. Its protein product is CASSLTGLSSANYGYTF. V usage is TRBV18 and J usage is TRBJ1-2; D call uncertain. Deletions cut 4 bases from V and 0 bases from J, with 18 bases between. The length of the CDR3 is 17 residues. CDR1 is KGHSH, CDR2 LQKENI, per germline.

V is TRBV28 and J is TRBJ2-1, with 14 bases matching TRBD2. In germline, CDR1 is MDHEN, CDR2 SYDVKM. This CDR3 has 16 residues. V shed 5 bases, J shed 9 bases, and the junction held 9 bases outside the gene matches. The CDR3: CASSLGTSGRLSEQFF. CDR3 in DNA: TGTGCCAGCAGTCTCGGGACTAGCGGGAGACTCTCTGAGCAGTTCTTC. Together with reference TRBV28 and TRBJ2-1, the CDR3 gives the full variable domain: DVKVTQSSRYLVKRTGEKVFLECVQDMDHENMFWYRQDPGLGLRLIYFSYDVKMKEKGDIPEGYSVSREKKERFSLILESASTNQTSMYLCASSLGTSGRLSEQFFGPGTRLTVL.

V and J are TRBV28 and TRBJ1-6; the match to TRBD1 covers 8 bases. CDR3 length: 16 amino acids. J lost 9 bases, V lost 4 bases, and 11 bases had no gene match. The germline V gene has CDR1 MDHEN and CDR2 SYDVKM. CDR3 region: CASSSSEYTGGSPLHF. The CDR3 DNA reads TGTGCCAGCAGTTCGTCCGAGTACACAGGGGGTTCACCCCTCCACTTT.

This chain connects TRBV29-1 to TRBJ2-3, with TRBD2 matching 10 bases. The CDR3 has 18 amino acids. V lost 4 bases, J lost 3 bases, and 16 bases stayed unmatched. In germline, CDR1 is SQVTM, CDR2 ANQGSEA. The CDR3 DNA sequence: TGCAGCGTTGGAGAGTTTATGGCTAGCGGGAGACCTACAGATACGCAGTATTTT. Translating it yields CSVGEFMASGRPTDTQYF.

The rearrangement joins TRBV7-8 to TRBJ1-4; D remains unclear. The V and J ends lost 5 bases and 4 bases respectively, with 20 bases between them. Germline V gene data show CDR1 as SGHVS and CDR2 as FQNEAQ. The CDR3 extends over 17 amino acids. Here the CDR3 DNA reads TGTGCCAGCAGCCCGCATCATACTGGACTGGTTAATGAAAAACTGTTTTTT. Amino acid sequence: CASSPHHTGLVNEKLFF.

The chain is built from TRBV7-9 and TRBJ2-3, with 7 bases that match TRBD2. This CDR3 comprises 14 residues. Germline CDR1 SEHNR, CDR2 FQNEAQ (reference sequence). J gave up 4 bases and V 1 base, and 2 bases lay outside the gene matches. CDR3 loop: CASSLGGGADTQYF. In nucleotides, the CDR3 is TGTGCCAGCAGCTTAGGCGGGGGAGCAGATACGCAGTATTTT.

The chain recombines TRBV12-2 with TRBJ2-3; the table calls TRBD2, which could not be checked here. TRBV12-2 is termed a pseudogene. The CDR3 is 15 residues long. CDR3 sequence: CASRSSPHSADTQYF. The CDR3 nucleotides read TGTGCAAGTCGGTCCTCCCCCCATAGCGCGGATACGCAGTATTTT.

In this sample, this clone turned up once. The chain has TRBV3-1 (or the pseudogene TRBV3-2) and TRBJ2-1; unclear D gene. The CDR3 length is 15 residues. Germline CDR1 is LGHDT and CDR2 is YNNKEL (reference sequence). V lost 3 bases to trimming and J lost 1 base, with 10 bases between them. CDR3 in DNA: TGTGCCAGCAGCCACCGAACTGAGTCCTACAATGAGCAGTTCTTC. Its protein product is CASSHRTESYNEQFF.

The chain is built from TRBV6-5 and TRBJ1-3; perhaps TRBD1 as D (5 bases). With 0 bases removed from V and 0 bases from J, the gap between germline ends came to 9 bases. In germline, CDR1 is MNHEY, CDR2 SVGAGI. The CDR3 contains 16 residues. CDR3 bases: TGTGCCAGCAGTTACTCTTTGACAGACTCTGGAAACACCATATATTTT. It specifies CASSYSLTDSGNTIYF.

The rearrangement uses TRBV19 and TRBJ2-1, with TRBD2 identical over 7 bases. The CDR3 extends over 16 amino acids. Germline CDR1 LNHDA, CDR2 SQIVND (reference sequence). V lost 3 bases and J lost 8; bases outside the gene matches: 13. Here the CDR3 DNA reads TGTGCCAGTAGTATGACGGGTGCGGGAGCGGGGTATGAGCAGTTCTTC. Protein sequence: CASSMTGAGAGYEQFF. The complete variable domain, with remaining parts taken from reference TRBV19 and TRBJ2-1, reads DGGITQSPKYLFRKEGQNVTLSCEQNLNHDAMYWYRQDPGQGLRLIYYSQIVNDFQKGDIAEGYSVSREKKESFPLTVTSAQKNPTAFYLCASSMTGAGAGYEQFFGPGTRLTVL.

In its sample, this clone was seen many times. This chain links TRBV28 with TRBJ1-3, with D perhaps matching TRBD1 (6 bases). The CDR3 length is 17 residues. Germline V gene sequence: CDR1 MDHEN, CDR2 SYDVKM. Trimming shortened V by 6 bases and J by 4 bases, and 22 bases separated the two germline ends. This chain's CDR3 is CASRPRGWVQSGNTIYF. CDR3 in DNA: TGTGCCAGCAGGCCCAGGGGTTGGGTGCAAAGCGGAAACACCATATATTTT.